Listed below are T cell receptor beta chains from one sample, sequenced in a study of shared clonotypes between healthy human individuals. Here immunoSEQ multiplex PCR was the method, and the copy in TCRdb shows in-frame clones only, minus some. The sample records 630,000 or so clones, roughly 98% being singletons. Sequencing used naive CD8+ T cells sorted from blood. The receptors shown here come from a man under 40 in good health. The CDR3 runs from the conserved cysteine through the conserved F or W. Each record gives: CDR3 length, V gene, D gene, J gene, clone size, CDR3 protein, CDR3 DNA. D genes are given only for firm matches. Size tells how often a clone was seen (once, few, many) or the class of an expanded clone, and some rows leave it out.

len: 12; v_gene: TRBV28; d_gene: NA; j_gene: TRBJ2-1; abundance: NA; CDR3aa: CASSLSHNEQFF; CDR3nt: TGTGCCAGCAGTTTATCCCACAATGAGCAGTTCTTC
len: 17; v_gene: TRBV7-9; d_gene: TRBD2; j_gene: TRBJ2-7; abundance: NA; CDR3aa: CASSLAPRGLAGDEQYF; CDR3nt: TGTGCCAGCAGCTTAGCCCCGAGGGGACTAGCGGGAGACGAGCAGTACTTC
len: 14; v_gene: TRBV10-3; d_gene: TRBD2; j_gene: TRBJ2-5; abundance: NA; CDR3aa: CAISGTSGQETQYF; CDR3nt: TGTGCCATCAGCGGGACTAGCGGCCAAGAGACCCAGTACTTC
len: 13; v_gene: TRBV11-3; d_gene: NA; j_gene: TRBJ1-1; abundance: NA; CDR3aa: CASSLDGREEAFF; CDR3nt: TGTGCCAGCAGCTTAGATGGGCGGGAAGAAGCTTTCTTT
len: 15; v_gene: TRBV4-3; d_gene: NA; j_gene: TRBJ2-1; abundance: NA; CDR3aa: CASSHDTSSYNEQFF; CDR3nt: TGCGCCAGCAGCCACGACACGAGCTCCTACAATGAGCAGTTCTTC
len: 13; v_gene: TRBV29-1; d_gene: NA; j_gene: TRBJ2-7; abundance: NA; CDR3aa: CSLHRGAFSRQYF; CDR3nt: TGCAGCCTCCATCGCGGGGCCTTCTCGAGGCAGTACTTC
len: 12; v_gene: TRBV29-1; d_gene: NA; j_gene: TRBJ1-1; abundance: NA; CDR3aa: CSAIDVNTEAFF; CDR3nt: TGCAGCGCGATAGACGTGAACACTGAAGCTTTCTTT
len: 13; v_gene: TRBV11-2; d_gene: NA; j_gene: TRBJ2-2; abundance: NA; CDR3aa: CASSLAGAGELFF; CDR3nt: TGTGCCAGCAGCTTAGCCGGAGCTGGGGAGCTGTTTTTT
len: 15; v_gene: TRBV7-2; d_gene: TRBD1; j_gene: TRBJ2-7; abundance: NA; CDR3aa: CASSFRDRVPYEQYF; CDR3nt: TGTGCCAGCAGCTTCAGGGACAGGGTCCCCTACGAGCAGTACTTC
len: 16; v_gene: TRBV28; d_gene: TRBD1; j_gene: TRBJ1-1; abundance: NA; CDR3aa: CASSLWGQGVNTEAFF; CDR3nt: TGTGCCAGCAGTTTATGGGGGCAGGGGGTGAACACTGAAGCTTTCTTT
len: 18; v_gene: TRBV11-3; d_gene: TRBD2; j_gene: TRBJ2-1; abundance: NA; CDR3aa: CASSLRTSGTRSYNEQFF; CDR3nt: TGTGCCAGCAGCTTACGGACTAGCGGGACCCGCTCCTACAATGAGCAGTTCTTC
len: 14; v_gene: TRBV5-1; d_gene: NA; j_gene: TRBJ2-7; abundance: once; CDR3aa: CASSLQGQSYEQYF; CDR3nt: TGCGCCAGCAGCTTACAGGGTCAGTCCTACGAGCAGTACTTC
len: 14; v_gene: TRBV29-1; d_gene: NA; j_gene: TRBJ2-1; abundance: NA; CDR3aa: CSVEIPAVGNEQFF; CDR3nt: TGCAGCGTTGAAATACCAGCGGTGGGGAATGAGCAGTTCTTC
len: 11; v_gene: TRBV11-2; d_gene: NA; j_gene: TRBJ2-7; abundance: NA; CDR3aa: CAIQDSYEQYF; CDR3nt: TGTGCCATACAGGACTCCTACGAGCAGTACTTC
len: 11; v_gene: TRBV6-1; d_gene: NA; j_gene: TRBJ1-5; abundance: NA; CDR3aa: CASKFTMDFHF; CDR3nt: TGTGCCAGCAAATTTACAATGGATTTTCATTTT
len: 16; v_gene: TRBV28; d_gene: TRBD2; j_gene: TRBJ2-5; abundance: NA; CDR3aa: CASSYGTSGRMETQYF; CDR3nt: TGTGCCAGCAGTTACGGGACTAGCGGGCGTATGGAGACCCAGTACTTC
len: 12; v_gene: TRBV9; d_gene: TRBD1; j_gene: TRBJ2-5; abundance: NA; CDR3aa: CASSGQGETQYF; CDR3nt: TGTGCCAGCAGCGGACAGGGAGAGACCCAGTACTTC
len: 12; v_gene: TRBV7-9; d_gene: NA; j_gene: TRBJ2-7; abundance: NA; CDR3aa: CASAGEPYEQYF; CDR3nt: TGTGCCAGCGCCGGGGAACCCTACGAGCAGTACTTC
len: 13; v_gene: TRBV29-1; d_gene: NA; j_gene: TRBJ2-1; abundance: NA; CDR3aa: CSVEEVAGNEQFF; CDR3nt: TGCAGCGTTGAAGAGGTCGCGGGAAATGAGCAGTTCTTC
len: 16; v_gene: TRBV7-9; d_gene: TRBD2; j_gene: TRBJ2-2; abundance: NA; CDR3aa: CASSSILAPNTGELFF; CDR3nt: TGTGCCAGCAGCTCTATACTAGCGCCGAACACCGGGGAGCTGTTTTTT
len: 14; v_gene: TRBV18; d_gene: NA; j_gene: TRBJ2-7; abundance: NA; CDR3aa: CASSVIERAYEQYF; CDR3nt: TGTGCCAGCTCAGTCATCGAGAGGGCCTACGAGCAGTACTTC
len: 14; v_gene: TRBV6-1; d_gene: NA; j_gene: TRBJ2-7; abundance: NA; CDR3aa: CASGGSADGSEQYF; CDR3nt: TGTGCCAGCGGGGGATCGGCGGACGGTTCAGAGCAGTACTTC
len: 11; v_gene: TRBV11-3; d_gene: NA; j_gene: TRBJ2-1; abundance: NA; CDR3aa: CASSVGNEQFF; CDR3nt: TGTGCCAGCAGCGTAGGAAATGAGCAGTTCTTC
len: 15; v_gene: TRBV19; d_gene: NA; j_gene: TRBJ2-7; abundance: NA; CDR3aa: CASSIDWGFSYEQYF; CDR3nt: TGTGCCAGTAGTATAGATTGGGGGTTCTCCTACGAGCAGTACTTC
len: 13; v_gene: TRBV2; d_gene: NA; j_gene: TRBJ2-7; abundance: NA; CDR3aa: CASITQGTYEQYF; CDR3nt: TGTGCCAGCATAACGCAGGGAACCTACGAGCAGTACTTC
len: 14; v_gene: TRBV28; d_gene: NA; j_gene: TRBJ2-3; abundance: NA; CDR3aa: CASTLLGPTDTQYF; CDR3nt: TGTGCCAGCACACTTCTGGGGCCCACAGATACGCAGTATTTT
len: 15; v_gene: TRBV7-6; d_gene: TRBD1; j_gene: TRBJ2-7; abundance: once; CDR3aa: CASSPGTGGNYEQYF; CDR3nt: TGTGCCAGCAGCCCGGGGACAGGGGGCAACTACGAGCAGTACTTC
len: 16; v_gene: TRBV6-5; d_gene: TRBD2; j_gene: TRBJ2-1; abundance: NA; CDR3aa: CASSSVAGATYNEQFF; CDR3nt: TGTGCCAGCAGTTCTGTAGCGGGAGCCACCTACAATGAGCAGTTCTTC
len: 12; v_gene: TRBV30; d_gene: NA; j_gene: TRBJ1-1; abundance: NA; CDR3aa: CAWSAAAGEAFF; CDR3nt: TGTGCCTGGAGTGCGGCCGCCGGTGAGGCTTTCTTT
len: 15; v_gene: TRBV7-9; d_gene: NA; j_gene: TRBJ1-3; abundance: NA; CDR3aa: CASSLDGTSGNTIYF; CDR3nt: TGTGCCAGCAGCTTGGACGGGACATCTGGAAACACCATATATTTT
len: 13; v_gene: TRBV6-5; d_gene: TRBD1; j_gene: TRBJ1-2; abundance: NA; CDR3aa: CASSIRTGNGYTF; CDR3nt: TGTGCCAGCAGTATAAGGACAGGGAATGGCTACACCTTC
len: 18; v_gene: TRBV10-3; d_gene: NA; j_gene: TRBJ1-1; abundance: once; CDR3aa: CAISESARGVSMNTEAFF; CDR3nt: TGTGCCATCAGTGAGTCCGCCCGGGGCGTATCTATGAACACTGAAGCTTTCTTT
len: 17; v_gene: TRBV14; d_gene: TRBD1; j_gene: TRBJ2-7; abundance: NA; CDR3aa: CASSQVIGDSSSYEQYF; CDR3nt: TGTGCCAGCAGCCAAGTTATCGGGGACAGCTCTTCCTACGAGCAGTACTTC
len: 16; v_gene: TRBV9; d_gene: NA; j_gene: TRBJ2-1; abundance: NA; CDR3aa: CASSVVGRGEYNEQFF; CDR3nt: TGTGCCAGCAGCGTAGTTGGTCGCGGAGAATACAATGAGCAGTTCTTC
len: 18; v_gene: TRBV7-9; d_gene: TRBD2; j_gene: TRBJ2-1; abundance: NA; CDR3aa: CASSFPPIAGETYNEQFF; CDR3nt: TGTGCCAGCAGCTTTCCCCCTATAGCGGGAGAAACCTACAATGAGCAGTTCTTC
len: 16; v_gene: TRBV27; d_gene: TRBD2; j_gene: TRBJ2-3; abundance: once; CDR3aa: CASSAQRGGTTDTQYF; CDR3nt: TGTGCCAGCAGCGCCCAGCGGGGAGGGACCACAGATACGCAGTATTTT
len: 15; v_gene: TRBV5-1; d_gene: NA; j_gene: TRBJ1-1; abundance: NA; CDR3aa: CASRRTAPMNTEAFF; CDR3nt: TGCGCCAGCAGACGGACTGCCCCCATGAACACTGAAGCTTTCTTT
len: 18; v_gene: TRBV13; d_gene: TRBD1; j_gene: TRBJ2-2; abundance: NA; CDR3aa: CASSFDHPGTGNTGELFF; CDR3nt: TGTGCCAGCAGCTTCGACCATCCCGGGACAGGGAACACCGGGGAGCTGTTTTTT
len: 20; v_gene: TRBV11-2; d_gene: TRBD2; j_gene: TRBJ2-1; abundance: NA; CDR3aa: CASSLEGWTSGSMAYNEQFF; CDR3nt: TGTGCCAGCAGCTTAGAGGGCTGGACTAGCGGGAGTATGGCATACAATGAGCAGTTCTTC
len: 15; v_gene: TRBV5-4; d_gene: TRBD1; j_gene: TRBJ2-7; abundance: NA; CDR3aa: CASSSTTGALHEQYF; CDR3nt: TGTGCCAGCAGCTCCACGACAGGGGCTCTCCACGAGCAGTACTTC
len: 16; v_gene: TRBV5-8; d_gene: NA; j_gene: TRBJ1-1; abundance: NA; CDR3aa: CASSWRGGAVNTEAFF; CDR3nt: TGTGCCAGCAGCTGGCGGGGGGGCGCCGTGAACACTGAAGCTTTCTTT
len: 15; v_gene: TRBV29-1; d_gene: NA; j_gene: TRBJ2-1; abundance: NA; CDR3aa: CSVEGRSGWNNEQFF; CDR3nt: TGCAGCGTTGAAGGTCGTTCAGGCTGGAACAATGAGCAGTTCTTC
len: 11; v_gene: TRBV20-1; d_gene: NA; j_gene: TRBJ2-1; abundance: NA; CDR3aa: CSASGINEQFF; CDR3nt: TGCAGTGCTAGCGGGATCAATGAGCAGTTCTTC
len: 14; v_gene: TRBV13; d_gene: NA; j_gene: TRBJ2-5; abundance: NA; CDR3aa: CASSSTLVGETQYF; CDR3nt: TGTGCCAGCAGCTCGACGCTAGTAGGGGAGACCCAGTACTTC
len: 15; v_gene: TRBV28; d_gene: NA; j_gene: TRBJ1-2; abundance: NA; CDR3aa: CASSSEIGEPYGYTF; CDR3nt: TGTGCCAGCAGTTCAGAGATTGGGGAACCGTATGGCTACACCTTC
len: 13; v_gene: TRBV19; d_gene: NA; j_gene: TRBJ2-1; abundance: NA; CDR3aa: CASNSYEDNEQFF; CDR3nt: TGTGCCAGTAATTCCTATGAGGACAATGAGCAGTTCTTC
len: 12; v_gene: TRBV5-5; d_gene: NA; j_gene: TRBJ2-7; abundance: NA; CDR3aa: CASSLASYEQYF; CDR3nt: TGTGCCAGCAGCTTGGCCTCCTACGAGCAGTACTTC
len: 12; v_gene: TRBV7-9; d_gene: NA; j_gene: TRBJ1-5; abundance: NA; CDR3aa: CASSLGNQPQHF; CDR3nt: TGTGCCAGCAGCTTGGGGAATCAGCCCCAGCATTTT
len: 13; v_gene: TRBV11-2; d_gene: NA; j_gene: TRBJ2-7; abundance: NA; CDR3aa: CASSFDGAYEQYF; CDR3nt: TGTGCCAGCAGCTTCGACGGGGCCTACGAGCAGTACTTC
len: 17; v_gene: TRBV27; d_gene: NA; j_gene: TRBJ1-5; abundance: NA; CDR3aa: CASSSLPYGGGNQPQHF; CDR3nt: TGTGCCAGCAGTTCCCTCCCTTACGGGGGGGGAAATCAGCCCCAGCATTTT
len: 13; v_gene: TRBV29-1; d_gene: TRBD2; j_gene: TRBJ2-7; abundance: NA; CDR3aa: CSATGTTRYEQYF; CDR3nt: TGCAGCGCCACCGGGACTACCCGCTACGAGCAGTACTTC
len: 15; v_gene: TRBV7-9; d_gene: TRBD1; j_gene: TRBJ2-1; abundance: NA; CDR3aa: CASSSGTGKYNEQFF; CDR3nt: TGTGCCAGCAGCTCCGGGACAGGGAAATACAATGAGCAGTTCTTC
len: 14; v_gene: TRBV5-1; d_gene: NA; j_gene: TRBJ1-5; abundance: NA; CDR3aa: CASSLLGHNQPQHF; CDR3nt: TGCGCCAGCAGCTTGTTGGGGCACAATCAGCCCCAGCATTTT
len: 12; v_gene: TRBV5-6; d_gene: NA; j_gene: TRBJ1-1; abundance: NA; CDR3aa: CASGWGNTEAFF; CDR3nt: TGTGCCAGCGGTTGGGGTAACACTGAAGCTTTCTTT
len: 14; v_gene: TRBV7-3; d_gene: NA; j_gene: TRBJ2-1; abundance: NA; CDR3aa: CASSLGLGGNEQFF; CDR3nt: TGTGCCAGCAGCTTAGGACTCGGAGGCAATGAGCAGTTCTTC